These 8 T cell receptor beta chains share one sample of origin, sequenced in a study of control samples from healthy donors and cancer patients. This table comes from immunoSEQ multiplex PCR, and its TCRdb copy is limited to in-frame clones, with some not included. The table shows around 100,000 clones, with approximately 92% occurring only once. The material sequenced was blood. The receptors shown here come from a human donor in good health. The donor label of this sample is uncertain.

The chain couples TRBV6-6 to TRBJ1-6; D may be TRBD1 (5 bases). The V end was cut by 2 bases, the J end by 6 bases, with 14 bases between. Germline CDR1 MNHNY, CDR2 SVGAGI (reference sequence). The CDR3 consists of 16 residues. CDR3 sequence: CASSYPRQRLNSPLHF. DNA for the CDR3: TGTGCCAGCAGTTACCCTCGACAGAGACTTAATTCACCCCTCCACTTT.

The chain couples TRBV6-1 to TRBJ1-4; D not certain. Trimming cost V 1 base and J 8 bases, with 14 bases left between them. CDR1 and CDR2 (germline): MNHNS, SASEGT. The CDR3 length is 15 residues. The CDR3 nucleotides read TGTGCCAGCAGTGAAGGTTCGGGTTTTGGGGAAAAACTGTTTTTT. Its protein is CASSEGSGFGEKLFF.

The CDR3 coding sequence is TGTGCCAGCAGCCAAGAACAGGGGGCGCCGGCTAATGAAAAACTGTTTTTT. It yields the protein CASSQEQGAPANEKLFF. V usage is TRBV3-1 (or the pseudogene TRBV3-2) and J usage is TRBJ1-4; 9 nucleotides match TRBD1. V trimming: 0 bases; J trimming: 3 bases; junction bases outside the gene matches: 5. The CDR3 covers 17 residues. Looked up from germline, CDR1 is LGHDT and CDR2 is YNNKEL (reference sequence).

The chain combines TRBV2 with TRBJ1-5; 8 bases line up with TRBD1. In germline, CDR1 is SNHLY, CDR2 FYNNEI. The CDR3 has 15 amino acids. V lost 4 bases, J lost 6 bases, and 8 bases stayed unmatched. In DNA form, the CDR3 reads TGTGCCAGCAGTGGACGACAGGGGTGGGGTCAGCCCCAGCATTTT. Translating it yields CASSGRQGWGQPQHF.

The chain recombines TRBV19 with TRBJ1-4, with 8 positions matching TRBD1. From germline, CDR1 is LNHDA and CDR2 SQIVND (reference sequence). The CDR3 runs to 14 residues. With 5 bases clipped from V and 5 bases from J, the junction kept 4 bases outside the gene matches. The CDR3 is CASSRTGRNEKLFF. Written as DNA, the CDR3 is TGTGCCAGTAGTCGGACAGGGAGGAATGAAAAACTGTTTTTT.

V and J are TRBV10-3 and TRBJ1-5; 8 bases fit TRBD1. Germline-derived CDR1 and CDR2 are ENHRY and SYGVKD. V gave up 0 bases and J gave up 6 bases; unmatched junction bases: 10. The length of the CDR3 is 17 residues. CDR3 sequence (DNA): TGTGCCATCAGTGAGTCTGGCAGGGGGCACGGGATTCAGCCCCAGCATTTT. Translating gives CAISESGRGHGIQPQHF.

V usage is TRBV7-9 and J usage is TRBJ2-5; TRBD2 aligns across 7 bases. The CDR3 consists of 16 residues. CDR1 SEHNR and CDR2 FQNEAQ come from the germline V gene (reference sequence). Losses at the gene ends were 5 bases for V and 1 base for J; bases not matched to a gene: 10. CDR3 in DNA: TGTGCCAGCAGCGGCCTCCTAGCGGACTTCCAAGAGACCCAGTACTTC. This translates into CASSGLLADFQETQYF. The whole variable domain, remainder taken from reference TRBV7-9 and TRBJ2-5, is DTGVSQNPRHKITKRGQNVTFRCDPISEHNRLYWYRQTLGQGPEFLTYFQNEAQLEKSRLLSDRFSAERPKGSFSTLEIQRTEQGDSAMYLCASSGLLADFQETQYFGPGTRLLVL.

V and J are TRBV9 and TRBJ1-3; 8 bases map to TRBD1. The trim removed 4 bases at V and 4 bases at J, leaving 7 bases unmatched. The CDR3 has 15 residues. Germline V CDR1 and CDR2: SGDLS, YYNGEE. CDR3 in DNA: TGTGCCAGCAGCTCCACAGGGGGGCGAGGAAACACCATATATTTT. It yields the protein CASSSTGGRGNTIYF.